Below are 8 T cell receptor beta chains sequenced from a single sample in a study of regulatory T cells in long-lasting Graves disease. Time point reported: newly diagnosed GD, antithyroid drugs for less than 3 months. The TCR library was made from RNA that had been extracted from PBMCs in TRIzol. With iRepertoire HTBI primers and Arm-PCR of CDR3 regions, TCR beta libraries were built. MiXCR was run by TCRdb on the multiplex PCR reads, yielding one entry per CDR3 protein. The sample contains a few hundred thousand distinct CDR3 sequences, 10% to 15% of which appear only once. These same records also appear under a second study, on T cells in Graves' hyperthyroidism and ophthalmopathy.

This specimen consisted of peripheral blood mononuclear cells (PBMCs), obtained at new diagnosis, from a patient treated with antithyroid drugs. These TCRs come from a woman between 18 and 30 years old with Graves disease.

This clonotype has more than one count but fewer than ten. The rearrangement uses TRBV7-3 and TRBJ2-3; D unclear. Trimming removed 3 bases from V and 2 bases from J, with 6 bases in between. The V gene's germline CDR1 is SGHTA and CDR2 FQGTGA. CDR3 length: 13 residues. The CDR3 DNA is TGTGCCAGCAGCTTTACAGTCACAGATACGCAGTATTTT. Protein product: CASSFTVTDTQYF.

There are many counts of this clonotype. The rearrangement links TRBV2 to TRBJ1-2; D gene uncertain. This CDR3 has 12 amino acids. Germline V gene data show CDR1 as SNHLY and CDR2 as FYNNEI. V dropped 1 base and J dropped 4 bases, with 4 bases sitting between them. The CDR3 is CASSEVIYGYTF. The CDR3 DNA reads TGTGCCAGCAGTGAAGTGATCTATGGCTACACCTTC.

This clonotype was detected a few times. The chain carries TRBV12-3 or TRBV12-4 and TRBJ2-3, with 9 positions matching TRBD2. CDR3 length: 14 amino acids. V gave up 3 bases and J gave up 9 bases; unmatched junction bases: 7. CDR3 sequence (DNA): TGTGCCAGCAGTTTTCTGGCGGGGGGGAGGACGCAGTATTTT. Encoded protein: CASSFLAGGRTQYF.

This clonotype occurred many times. The chain uses TRBV12-3 or TRBV12-4 and TRBJ1-1; D not resolved. CDR3 length: 14 amino acids. V gave up 0 bases and J gave up 6 bases, with 11 bases separating them. CDR3 in amino acids: CASSLAGGPSEAFF. CDR3 DNA: TGTGCCAGCAGTTTAGCGGGCGGCCCCTCTGAAGCTTTCTTT.

This clonotype was counted at least ten times. V and J are TRBV7-3 and TRBJ1-1; possible D gene TRBD1, 6 bases. Germline assignment: CDR1 SGHTA and CDR2 FQGTGA. This CDR3 comprises 14 residues. Trimming cost V 1 base and J 8 bases, with 14 bases left between them. In nucleotides, the CDR3 is TGTGCCAGCAGCTTAAAGGGGGGAGGGGAGGAAGCTTTCTTT. This gives the protein CASSLKGGGEEAFF.

This clonotype was counted many times. This chain connects TRBV6-2 or TRBV6-3 to TRBJ1-1, with D possibly TRBD1 on 5 matching bases. CDR1 MNHEY and CDR2 SVGEGT come from the germline V gene. Trimming removed 0 bases at V and 1 base at J, with 12 bases between. This CDR3 is 16 amino acids long. DNA for the CDR3: TGTGCCAGCAGTTACTCGATTCGGGGGAGGAACACTGAAGCTTTCTTT. Its protein product is CASSYSIRGRNTEAFF.

This clonotype was seen ten or more times. The genes are TRBV6-1 and TRBJ2-1, with D perhaps TRBD2 (5 bases). Trimming pared 5 bases from V and 9 bases from J, leaving 14 bases between. The CDR3 consists of 13 residues. Germline V gene sequence: CDR1 MNHNS, CDR2 SASEGT. The CDR3 bases are TGTGCCAGCAGTCGTACTAGGGTTGGTGAGCAGTTCTTC. Translation: CASSRTRVGEQFF.

The chain employs TRBV20-1 and TRBJ2-3, with D uncertain. Germline CDR1 reads DFQATT; CDR2 reads SNEGSKA (reference sequence). The CDR3 has 13 amino acids. In DNA, the CDR3 is TGCAGCGTTATCCAGACGCAGTCGGATACGCAGTATTTT. Encoded protein: CSVIQTQSDTQYF.